This entry lists 5 T cell receptor beta chains sequenced from one sample in a study of T-cell reconstitution after alpha-beta-depleted transplantation in children. The TCRbeta library was prepared with unique molecular identifiers. Via MiXCR, TCRdb re-called the PCR reads, giving one row per CDR3 protein. The data hold about 220,000 distinct CDR3 sequences, with roughly 15% observed a single time. The sequencing here drew on PBMCs, mostly from graft donor cells, taken 360 days after TCRalphabeta/CD19-depleted stem cell transplant. The receptors were sampled from a male patient aged 2 to 10 who had a stem cell transplant for acute lymphoblastic leukemia, so the T cells may come from the graft donor.

This clonotype has just a few counts. This rearrangement joins TRBV20-1 to TRBJ2-7; 9 nucleotides agree with TRBD2. Germline CDR1 DFQATT, CDR2 SNEGSKA (reference sequence). This CDR3 has 17 amino acids. J lost 0 bases, V lost 6 bases, and 15 bases had no gene match. CDR3 nucleotides: TGCAGTGCCGCGGGGCCTCTCGGAGCGGGGGGCTCCTACGAGCAGTACTTC. Amino acids: CSAAGPLGAGGSYEQYF.

The count of this clonotype is one. The V gene is TRBV2, the J gene TRBJ2-1; no clear D. The V gene lost 6 bases and the J gene lost 6 bases, with 9 bases spanning the gap. This CDR3 has 12 amino acids. CDR1 is SNHLY, CDR2 FYNNEI, per germline. CDR3 amino acids: CASRPARNEQFF. CDR3 bases: TGTGCCAGCAGACCTGCACGCAATGAGCAGTTCTTC. Full variable domain (rest looked up from reference TRBV2 and TRBJ2-1): EPEVTQTPSHQVTQMGQEVILRCVPISNHLYFYWYRQILGQKVEFLVSFYNNEISEKSEIFDDQFSVERPDGSNFTLKIRSTKLEDSAMYFCASRPARNEQFFGPGTRLTVL.

This clonotype was recorded many times. The chain combines TRBV29-1 with TRBJ1-1; D is undetermined. Germline CDR1 SQVTM, CDR2 ANQGSEA. V lost 4 bases and J 0 bases, leaving 9 bases between the germline ends. This CDR3 has 13 amino acids. CDR3: CSVVRPLNTEAFF. CDR3 DNA: TGCAGCGTTGTACGCCCACTGAACACTGAAGCTTTCTTT.

The genes are TRBV25-1 and TRBJ1-5, with 7 bases matching TRBD1. The CDR3 has 14 residues. J was trimmed by 2 bases and V by 8 bases; bases with no gene match: 6. Germline V gives CDR1 MGHDK, CDR2 SYGVNS. CDR3 nucleotide sequence: TGTGCCAGCGGGAGAGGACAGGGCAATCAGCCCCAGCATTTT. It translates to CASGRGQGNQPQHF.

The V call is TRBV5-1, the J call TRBJ2-2, with 10 nucleotides matching TRBD1. The CDR3 is 16 amino acids. Germline values: CDR1 SGHRS, CDR2 YFSETQ. After removal of 4 bases from V and 5 bases from J, the junction contained 8 bases not matched to a gene. CDR3 nucleotide sequence: TGCGCCAGCAGCGTACCGGACAGGGGGTGGACCGGGGAGCTGTTTTTT. This sequence encodes CASSVPDRGWTGELFF.